These T cell receptor beta chains were read from a single sample in a study of cytomegalovirus exposure and HLA in healthy donors. Here immunoSEQ multiplex PCR was the method, and the copy in TCRdb shows in-frame clones only, minus some. Of around 300,000 clones listed, 88% are singletons. The material sequenced was PBMCs. The source is a man in his thirties or forties in good health and CMV-seronegative. CDR3s leave out the opening cysteine and the closing phenylalanine or tryptophan.

TRBV2,ASSPDWSSNQPQH
TRBV11-2,ASSLGQGALLLGYT
TRBV6-1,ASSPPTRGGETQY
TRBV7-2,ASSFSWFRGPQH
TRBV27,ASSVSPWNTGELF
TRBV29-1,SVGQGLAKNIQY
TRBV5-6,ASSRSRTSGGWDEQF
TRBV10-3,AIWDYNFNYGYT
TRBV7-2,ASSSRGGRNEKLF
TRBV21-1,ASSPGPAQDTDTQY
TRBV7-9,ASSLARQIDTQY
TRBV5-1,ASSGGTGVPGYT
TRBV18,ASSLLDRDSPLH
TRBV6-5,ASRPVGARNYGYT
TRBV29-1,SVEDRGYGYT
TRBV9,ASSVQHLGNTIY
TRBV18,ASSVGLEDTQY
TRBV13,ASSLGLAGGSSYEQY
TRBV7-2,ARTRGAGGELF
TRBV4-3,ASSQDRGDEKLF
TRBV19,ASQDREKLNEQF
TRBV5-5,ASSPAPQVKQVH
TRBV2,ASKETAAFYGYT
TRBV9,ASTPGTSGGASEQF